Below, one T cell receptor (beta chain) is given with its context. Between the trimmed V and J ends, which lost 6 bases and 1 base, there was a span of 10 bases. Germline assignment: CDR1 MNHEY and CDR2 SVGAGI. The CDR3 is made up of 13 amino acids. This sample stems from a study of blood T cell repertoires in COVID-19. Authors' data handling: Estimates of nucleated cell counts were drawn from the amplification of reference gene primers. Measured with immunoSEQ multiplex PCR; TCRdb has only the in-frame clones, and not every one. The DNA was the basis for D and trimming; V, J and clone size are from that table. This table has about 300,000 clones, approximately 90% appearing once.

The chain joins TRBV6-5 to TRBJ2-7; D ambiguous. This receptor was taken from a middle-aged man with acute or convalescent COVID-19. Sequenced material: peripheral blood. CDR3 bases: TGTGCCAGCAGGCGGTACGGATCCTACGAGCAGTACTTC. Translating it yields CASRRYGSYEQYF.